This T cell receptor beta chain was observed in a study of blood T cell repertoires in COVID-19. In the study overall: Material from acute and convalescent COVID-19 was sourced from the United States, Italy and Spain. The analysed material was cDNA or gDNA that came from T cells, B-cell-depleted T cells, or PBMCs.

V dropped 7 bases and J dropped 0 bases, with 13 bases sitting between them. This CDR3 has 15 residues. Germline V gene lookup returns CDR1 ENHRY and CDR2 SYGVKD. Original analysis: Nucleated cell number was recorded as an estimate derived from reference gene primer amplification. The method was immunoSEQ multiplex PCR; TCRdb's version includes in-frame clones alone and lacks a portion of them. The V and J calls and clone size were taken over from that table, and D and trimming were inferred from the DNA. Seen here are around 340,000 clones, around 90% observed once, and the top ten hold approximately 4.1%. Enrolled during active infection, Seattle patients were then followed longitudinally.

The chain joins TRBV10-3 to TRBJ1-3, with D perhaps TRBD1 (5 bases). This receptor was obtained from a woman aged 60-75 years with COVID-19, enrolled during active disease. The sample was peripheral blood. The CDR3 bases are TGTGCCATCAAAGTCGACAGTAACTCTGGAAACACCATATATTTT. This encodes CAIKVDSNSGNTIYF.